The rows below give T cell receptor beta chains drawn from one sample of a study of shared clonotypes between healthy human individuals. Using immunoSEQ multiplex PCR, the repertoire was profiled, and TCRdb retains in-frame clones only, with some absent. The table records 1,500,000 or so clones, 96% of them present only once. The source material was naive CD4+ T cells sorted from blood. These receptors were taken from a man under 40 in good health. CDR3s include the opening cysteine and the closing phenylalanine or tryptophan. Fields, in order: clone size, D gene, V gene, J gene, CDR3 protein, CDR3 DNA. A D gene is named only where the DNA matches it firmly. Only some rows state a clone size, as once, few, many or a class for expanded clones.

>.|.|TRBV6-1|TRBJ2-5
CASSEASLPGLGTQYF
TGTGCCAGCAGTGAAGCGTCCCTTCCCGGGTTAGGGACCCAGTACTTC
>.|.|TRBV19|TRBJ1-5
CASTEGLSNQPQHF
TGTGCCAGTACTGAGGGTTTAAGCAATCAGCCCCAGCATTTT
>.|.|TRBV5-4|TRBJ1-5
CASSRDSNQPQHF
TGTGCCAGCAGCAGGGATAGCAATCAGCCCCAGCATTTT
>.|.|TRBV28|TRBJ1-1
CASSLWQGFAEAFF
TGTGCCAGCAGTTTATGGCAGGGTTTCGCTGAAGCTTTCTTT
>.|.|TRBV5-1|TRBJ2-6
CASSFSSSGANVLTF
TGCGCCAGCAGTTTCTCTAGCTCTGGGGCCAACGTCCTGACTTTC
>.|.|TRBV6-1|TRBJ2-1
CASSDLGGLPSYNEQFF
TGTGCCAGCAGTGATTTAGGGGGTTTGCCCTCCTACAATGAGCAGTTCTTC
>.|TRBD1|TRBV2|TRBJ1-4
CASTLSDREGEKLFF
TGTGCCAGCACCCTTTCTGACAGGGAAGGAGAAAAACTGTTTTTT
>.|.|TRBV6-1|TRBJ2-1
CASSEAPRAHIKSSYNEQFF
TGTGCCAGCAGTGAAGCCCCCAGGGCGCACATTAAGAGCTCCTACAATGAGCAGTTCTTC
>.|.|TRBV28|TRBJ2-1
CASRTHDSGEQFF
TGTGCCAGCAGAACCCACGACTCGGGAGAGCAGTTCTTC
>.|.|TRBV10-1|TRBJ2-1
CASRPGLNSNEQFF
TGCGCCAGCAGACCGGGACTGAACTCCAATGAGCAGTTCTTC
>.|.|TRBV18|TRBJ1-2
CASSPREGPYTF
TGTGCCAGCTCACCACGGGAGGGCCCCTACACCTTC
>.|.|TRBV10-2|TRBJ2-2
CASSPTANTGELFF
TGCGCCAGCAGCCCGACAGCGAACACCGGGGAGCTGTTTTTT
>once|TRBD1|TRBV7-2|TRBJ1-1
CASSERQGDTEAFF
TGTGCCAGCAGCGAACGACAGGGGGACACTGAAGCTTTCTTT
>.|.|TRBV28|TRBJ2-1
CASTLVLGNEQFF
TGTGCCAGCACCTTGGTACTAGGCAATGAGCAGTTCTTC
>.|.|TRBV7-9|TRBJ2-7
CASSLGIDEQYF
TGTGCCAGCAGCTTAGGGATCGACGAGCAGTACTTC
>once|.|TRBV5-1|TRBJ2-5
CASSSQGGQETQYF
TGCGCCAGCAGCTCCCAGGGTGGTCAAGAGACCCAGTACTTC
>.|.|TRBV4-1|TRBJ2-1
CASSQTTWVVNEQFF
TGCGCCAGCAGCCAAACCACCTGGGTAGTCAATGAGCAGTTCTTC
>.|TRBD2|TRBV28|TRBJ2-5
CASSLAGGGQETQYF
TGTGCCAGCAGTTTAGCGGGAGGGGGGCAAGAGACCCAGTACTTC
>.|.|TRBV25-1|TRBJ2-1
CASSAAERPYNEQFF
TGTGCCAGCAGTGCGGCGGAGAGACCCTACAATGAGCAGTTCTTC
>.|.|TRBV9|TRBJ1-1
CASSVFGKNTEAFF
TGTGCCAGCAGCGTATTTGGGAAGAACACTGAAGCTTTCTTT